This TCR beta chain was retrieved from a study of blood T cell repertoires in COVID-19. This CDR3 comprises 16 residues. Germline CDR1 reads SGDLS; CDR2 reads YYNGEE. Unmatched junction bases numbered 8, after V lost 5 bases and J lost 4 bases. As originally analysed: The assay estimated nucleated cells by amplifying reference gene primers. Sequencing used immunoSEQ multiplex PCR; TCRdb keeps in-frame clones, though not all of them. V and J calls and clone size are copied from that table; D and trimming were computed from the DNA. The sample yields under 350,000 clones, approximately 85% seen once. The sample consisted of peripheral blood. The receptor was derived from a woman in her 70s with acute or convalescent COVID-19. The genes are TRBV9 and TRBJ2-3; 12 bases agree with TRBD2. CDR3 sequence: CASSSRLAGASDTQYF. In DNA form, the CDR3 reads TGTGCCAGCAGTTCCCGACTAGCGGGGGCCTCAGATACGCAGTATTTT. Full variable domain (remainder filled in from reference TRBV9 and TRBJ2-3): DSGVTQTPKHLITATGQRVTLRCSPRSGDLSVYWYQQSLDQGLQFLIQYYNGEERAKGNILERFSAQQFPDLHSELNLSSLELGDSALYFCASSSRLAGASDTQYFGPGTRLTVL.